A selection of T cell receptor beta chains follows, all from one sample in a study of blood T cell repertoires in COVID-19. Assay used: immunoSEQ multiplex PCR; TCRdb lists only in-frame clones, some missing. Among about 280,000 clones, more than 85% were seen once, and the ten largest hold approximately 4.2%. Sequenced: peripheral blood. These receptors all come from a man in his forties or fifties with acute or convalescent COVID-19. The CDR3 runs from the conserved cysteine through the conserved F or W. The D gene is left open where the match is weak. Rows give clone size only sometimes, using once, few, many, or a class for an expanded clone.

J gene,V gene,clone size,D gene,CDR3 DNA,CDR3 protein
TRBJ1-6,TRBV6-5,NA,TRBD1,TGTGCCAGCAGCCGCGGACAGGCGAATTCACCCCTCCACTTT,CASSRGQANSPLHF
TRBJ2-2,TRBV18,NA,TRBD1,TGTGCCAGCTCACCTGGGACAGGCACCTTACCCGGGGAGCTGTTTTTT,CASSPGTGTLPGELFF
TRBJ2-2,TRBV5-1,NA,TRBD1,TGCGCCAGCAGCCTTCAACCCTCACAGGGGCGGACCGGGGAGCTGTTTTTT,CASSLQPSQGRTGELFF
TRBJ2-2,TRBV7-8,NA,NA,TGTGCCAGCAGCCCTACCCCAGGGGCCAGCCCCACAACCCAAAAACCGAACACCGGGGAGCTGTTTTTT,CASSPTPGASPTTQKPNTGELFF
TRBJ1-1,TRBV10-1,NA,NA,TGCGCCAGCAGTGAAAACCAGATGAACACTGAAGCTTTCTTT,CASSENQMNTEAFF
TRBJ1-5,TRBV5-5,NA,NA,TGTGCCAGCAGCTTGGTTCCCCGGGGCAATCAGCCCCAGCATTTT,CASSLVPRGNQPQHF
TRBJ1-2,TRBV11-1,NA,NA,TGTGCCAGCAGCCGACCCGACTCGGCGGGTGGCTACACCTTC,CASSRPDSAGGYTF
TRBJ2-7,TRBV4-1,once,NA,TGCGCCAGCAGCCAAGTTCCAGGCCCCTACGAGCAGTACTTC,CASSQVPGPYEQYF
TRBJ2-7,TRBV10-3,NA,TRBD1,TGTGCCATCAGTGGCCCCCCCGGGACAGGCACCTACGAGCAGTACTTC,CAISGPPGTGTYEQYF
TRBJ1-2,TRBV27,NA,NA,TGTGCCAGCAGTTTGGGGGCCTATGGCTACACCTTC,CASSLGAYGYTF
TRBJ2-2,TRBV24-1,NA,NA,TGTGCCACCAGTGATTCCCCGGCCGGGGAGCTGTTTTTT,CATSDSPAGELFF
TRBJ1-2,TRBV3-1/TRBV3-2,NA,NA,TGTGCCAGCAGCCAGGGACTGAGAGGTGGCTACACCTTC,CASSQGLRGGYTF
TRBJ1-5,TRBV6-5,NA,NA,TGTGCCAGCACTGCCCAGGCAAGGCAGCCCCAGCATTTT,CASTAQARQPQHF
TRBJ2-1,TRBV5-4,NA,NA,TGTGCCAGCAGCTTGGCGAGCGGCTCCTACAATGAGCAGTTCTTC,CASSLASGSYNEQFF
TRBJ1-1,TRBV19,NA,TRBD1,TGTGCCAGTAGTAGCGGACAGGGGGCGACTGAAGCTTTCTTT,CASSSGQGATEAFF
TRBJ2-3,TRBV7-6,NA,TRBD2,TGTGCCAGCAGCCAAGAGACGGGAGGCCCGCAGTATTTT,CASSQETGGPQYF
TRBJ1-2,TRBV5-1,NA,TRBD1,TGCGCCAGCAGCCTCTGGCTAGGGACAGAGGGAGGCTACACCTTC,CASSLWLGTEGGYTF
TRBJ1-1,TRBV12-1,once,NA,TGTGCCAGCAGCTTTAGTTCTGGATGGGACTCAAACACTGAAGCTTTCTTT,CASSFSSGWDSNTEAFF